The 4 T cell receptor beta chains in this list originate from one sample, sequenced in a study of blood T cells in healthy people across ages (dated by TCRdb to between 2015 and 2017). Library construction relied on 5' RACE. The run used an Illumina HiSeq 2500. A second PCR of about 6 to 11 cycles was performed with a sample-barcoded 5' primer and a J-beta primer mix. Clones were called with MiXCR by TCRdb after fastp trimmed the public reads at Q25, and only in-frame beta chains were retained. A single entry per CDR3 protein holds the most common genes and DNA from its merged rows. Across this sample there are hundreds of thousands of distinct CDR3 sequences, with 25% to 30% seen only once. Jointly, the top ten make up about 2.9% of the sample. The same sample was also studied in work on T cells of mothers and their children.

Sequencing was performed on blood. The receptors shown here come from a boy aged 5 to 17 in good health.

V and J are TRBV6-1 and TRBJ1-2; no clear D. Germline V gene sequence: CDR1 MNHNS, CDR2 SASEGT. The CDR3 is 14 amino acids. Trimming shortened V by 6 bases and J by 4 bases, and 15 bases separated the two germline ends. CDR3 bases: TGTGCCAGCAGGATGACTGACGAACGCTATGGCTACACCTTC. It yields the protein CASRMTDERYGYTF.

This CDR3 reads CASSVGPIYEQYF. The CDR3 nucleotides are TGTGCCAGCAGCGTAGGACCAATCTACGAGCAGTACTTC. The chain couples TRBV9 to TRBJ2-7; D not certain. Germline V CDR1 and CDR2: SGDLS, YYNGEE. The CDR3 extends over 13 amino acids. The germline V and J ends were trimmed by 0 bases and 3 bases, with 7 bases remaining between them.

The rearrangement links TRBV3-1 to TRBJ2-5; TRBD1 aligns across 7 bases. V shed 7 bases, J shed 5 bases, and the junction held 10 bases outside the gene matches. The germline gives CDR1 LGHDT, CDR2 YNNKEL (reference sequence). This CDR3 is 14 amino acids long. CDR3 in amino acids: CASTRDRAHETQYF. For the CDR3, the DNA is TGTGCCAGCACACGGGACAGAGCCCATGAGACCCAGTACTTC.

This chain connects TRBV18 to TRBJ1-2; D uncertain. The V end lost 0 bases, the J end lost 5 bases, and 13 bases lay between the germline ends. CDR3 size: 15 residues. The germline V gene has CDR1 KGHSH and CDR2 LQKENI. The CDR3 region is CASSPPWEERYGYTF. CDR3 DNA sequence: TGTGCCAGCTCACCACCATGGGAAGAACGGTATGGCTACACCTTC.